This T cell receptor (beta chain) derives from a study of siplizumab effects on memory and regulatory T cells. Study-wide results and caveats: Roughly 80-95% of proliferating CD4+ or CD8+ clones lacked a naive or memory phenotype that could be assigned.

Germline CDR1 reads SGHTA; CDR2 reads FQGTGA. The CDR3 is made up of 13 amino acids. Trimming stripped 1 base from V and 9 bases from J, with 12 bases between. Repertoires were generated with immunoSEQ multiplex PCR, while TCRdb's copy carries only in-frame clones and drops some. The top ten clones hold approximately 1.5% of a sample with about 82,000 clones, approximately 88% of them seen once. About this clone itself: What it binds is not known.

The gene calls are TRBV7-3 and TRBJ1-1, with no clear D. Sequenced sample: Tregs sorted from blood. This sequence was found in a human donor in good health. In DNA form, the CDR3 reads TGTGCCAGCAGCTTAAGTAGAGGCGGCCAAGCTTTCTTT. This encodes CASSLSRGGQAFF. Full variable domain (remainder filled in from reference TRBV7-3 and TRBJ1-1): GAGVSQTPSNKVTEKGKYVELRCDPISGHTALYWYRQSLGQGPEFLIYFQGTGAADDSGLPNDRFFAVRPEGSVSTLKIQRTERGDSAVYLCASSLSRGGQAFFGQGTRLTVV.